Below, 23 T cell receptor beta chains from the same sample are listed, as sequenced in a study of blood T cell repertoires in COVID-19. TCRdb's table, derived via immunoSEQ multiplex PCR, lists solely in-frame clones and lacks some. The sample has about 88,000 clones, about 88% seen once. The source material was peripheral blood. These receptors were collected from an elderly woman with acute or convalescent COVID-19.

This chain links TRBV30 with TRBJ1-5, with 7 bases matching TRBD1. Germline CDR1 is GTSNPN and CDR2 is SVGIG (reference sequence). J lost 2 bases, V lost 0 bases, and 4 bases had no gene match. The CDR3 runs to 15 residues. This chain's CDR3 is CAWSVQGSRNQPQHF. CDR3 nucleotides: TGTGCCTGGAGTGTACAGGGGTCCCGCAATCAGCCCCAGCATTTT.

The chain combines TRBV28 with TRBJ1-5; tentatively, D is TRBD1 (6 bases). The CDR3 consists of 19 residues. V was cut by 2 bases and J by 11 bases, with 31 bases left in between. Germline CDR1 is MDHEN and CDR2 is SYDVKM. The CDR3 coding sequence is TGTGCCAGCAGTTTAACACCGGGACAAGGGTGGATTGATATGTCGGCCCAGCATTTT. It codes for CASSLTPGQGWIDMSAQHF.

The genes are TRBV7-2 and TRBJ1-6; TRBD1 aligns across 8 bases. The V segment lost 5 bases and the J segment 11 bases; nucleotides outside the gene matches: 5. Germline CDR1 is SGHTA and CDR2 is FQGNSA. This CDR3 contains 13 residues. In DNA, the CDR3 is TGTGCCAGCAGCCAGGGGACAGGCACACCCCTCCACTTT. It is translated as CASSQGTGTPLHF.

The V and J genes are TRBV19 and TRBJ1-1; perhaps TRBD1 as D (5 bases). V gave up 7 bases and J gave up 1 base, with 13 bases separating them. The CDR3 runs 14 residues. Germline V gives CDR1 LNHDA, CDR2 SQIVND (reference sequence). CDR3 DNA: TGTGCCAGTACCCTAGGGGCGTGGAACACTGAAGCTTTCTTT. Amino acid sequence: CASTLGAWNTEAFF.

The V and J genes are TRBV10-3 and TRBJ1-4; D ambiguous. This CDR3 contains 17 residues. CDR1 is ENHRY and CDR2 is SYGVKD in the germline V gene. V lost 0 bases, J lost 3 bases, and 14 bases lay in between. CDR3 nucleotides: TGTGCCATCAGTGAGTCGTCCGGAGGTGGGGCTAATGAAAAACTGTTTTTT. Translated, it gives CAISESSGGGANEKLFF.

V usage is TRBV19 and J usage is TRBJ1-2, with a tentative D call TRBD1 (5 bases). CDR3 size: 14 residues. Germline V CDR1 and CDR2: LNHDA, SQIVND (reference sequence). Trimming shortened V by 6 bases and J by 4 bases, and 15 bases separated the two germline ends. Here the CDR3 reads CASRISGLRYGYTF. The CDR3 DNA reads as TGTGCCAGTAGAATTTCGGGACTCCGCTATGGCTACACCTTC.

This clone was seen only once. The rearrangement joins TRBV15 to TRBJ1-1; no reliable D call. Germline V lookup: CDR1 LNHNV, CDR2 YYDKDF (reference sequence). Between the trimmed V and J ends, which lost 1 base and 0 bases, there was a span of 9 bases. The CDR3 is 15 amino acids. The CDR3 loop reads CATSRGVAVNTEAFF. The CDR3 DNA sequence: TGTGCCACCAGCAGAGGGGTTGCGGTGAACACTGAAGCTTTCTTT.

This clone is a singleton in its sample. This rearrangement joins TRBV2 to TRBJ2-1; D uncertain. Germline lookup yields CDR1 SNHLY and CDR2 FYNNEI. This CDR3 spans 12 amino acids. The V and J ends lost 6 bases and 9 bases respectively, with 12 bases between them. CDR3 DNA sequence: TGTGCCAGCAGCGAGTCGAAGAGTGAGCAGTTCTTC. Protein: CASSESKSEQFF.

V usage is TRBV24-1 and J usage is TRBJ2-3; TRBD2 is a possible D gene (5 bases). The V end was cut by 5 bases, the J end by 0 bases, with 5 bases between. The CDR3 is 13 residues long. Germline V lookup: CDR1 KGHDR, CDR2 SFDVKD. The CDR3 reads CATSVASTDTQYF. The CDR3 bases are TGTGCCACCAGTGTAGCGAGCACAGATACGCAGTATTTT.

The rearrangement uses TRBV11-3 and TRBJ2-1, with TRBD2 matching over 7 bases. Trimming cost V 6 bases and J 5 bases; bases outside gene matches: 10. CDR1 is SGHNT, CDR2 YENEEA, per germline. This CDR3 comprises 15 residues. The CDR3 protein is CASSRRASGDNEQFF. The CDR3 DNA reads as TGTGCCAGCAGTAGGAGGGCTAGCGGAGACAATGAGCAGTTCTTC.

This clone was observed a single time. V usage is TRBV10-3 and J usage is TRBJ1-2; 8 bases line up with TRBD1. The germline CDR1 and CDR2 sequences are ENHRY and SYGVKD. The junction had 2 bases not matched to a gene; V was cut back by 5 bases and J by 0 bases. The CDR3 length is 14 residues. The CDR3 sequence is CAISRDRSNYGYTF. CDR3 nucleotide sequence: TGTGCCATCAGTAGGGACAGGTCTAACTATGGCTACACCTTC.

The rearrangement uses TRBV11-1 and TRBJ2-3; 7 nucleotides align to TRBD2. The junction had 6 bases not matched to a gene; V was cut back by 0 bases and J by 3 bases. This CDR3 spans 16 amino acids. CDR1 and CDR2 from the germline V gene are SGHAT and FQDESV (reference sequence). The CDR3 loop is CASSLAYGGNTDTQYF. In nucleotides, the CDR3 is TGTGCCAGCAGCTTAGCGTACGGGGGGAATACAGATACGCAGTATTTT.

CDR3 nucleotides: TGTGCCAGCAGCCCTCTGACTAGCGGGGGGACCTACGAGCAGTACTTC. It encodes CASSPLTSGGTYEQYF. This chain joins TRBV11-1 and TRBJ2-7; 13 nucleotides agree with TRBD2. This CDR3 region has 16 residues. Germline V CDR1 and CDR2: SGHAT, FQDESV (reference sequence). V lost 5 bases, J lost 2 bases, and 6 bases stayed unmatched.

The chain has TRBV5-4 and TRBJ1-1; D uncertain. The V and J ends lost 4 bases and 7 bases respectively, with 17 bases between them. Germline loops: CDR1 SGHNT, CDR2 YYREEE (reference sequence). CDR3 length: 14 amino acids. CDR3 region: CASSKTPLLREAFF. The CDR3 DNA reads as TGTGCCAGCAGCAAAACCCCCTTGCTACGTGAAGCTTTCTTT. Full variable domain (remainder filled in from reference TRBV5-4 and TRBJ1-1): ETGVTQSPTHLIKTRGQQVTLRCSSQSGHNTVSWYQQALGQGPQFIFQYYREEENGRGNFPPRFSGLQFPNYSSELNVNALELDDSALYLCASSKTPLLREAFFGQGTRLTVV.

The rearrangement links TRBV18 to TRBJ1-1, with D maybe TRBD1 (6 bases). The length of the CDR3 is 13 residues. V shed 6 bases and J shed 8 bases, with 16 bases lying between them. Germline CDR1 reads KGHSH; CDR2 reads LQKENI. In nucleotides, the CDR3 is TGTGCCAGCTCCTCCCTACAGGGAGAGGAAGCTTTCTTT. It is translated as CASSSLQGEEAFF.

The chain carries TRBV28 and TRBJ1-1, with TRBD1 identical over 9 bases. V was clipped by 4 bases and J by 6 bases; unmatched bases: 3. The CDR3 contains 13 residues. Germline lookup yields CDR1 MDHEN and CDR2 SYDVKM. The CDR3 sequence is CASSSGQGSEAFF. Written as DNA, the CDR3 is TGTGCCAGCAGTTCCGGACAGGGGTCTGAAGCTTTCTTT.

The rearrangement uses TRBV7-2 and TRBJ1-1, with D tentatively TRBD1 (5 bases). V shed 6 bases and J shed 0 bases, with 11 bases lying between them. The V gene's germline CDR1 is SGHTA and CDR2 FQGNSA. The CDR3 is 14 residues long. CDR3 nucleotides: TGTGCCAGCAGGACAGACCTCGTGAACACTGAAGCTTTCTTT. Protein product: CASRTDLVNTEAFF. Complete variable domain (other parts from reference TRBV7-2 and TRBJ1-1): GAGVSQSPSNKVTEKGKDVELRCDPISGHTALYWYRQSLGQGLEFLIYFQGNSAPDKSGLPSDRFSAERTGGSVSTLTIQRTQQEDSAVYLCASRTDLVNTEAFFGQGTRLTVV.

CDR3 DNA: TGTGCCAGCAGTTTGATCCAGGGGAACAATGAGCAGTTCTTC. Translated, it gives CASSLIQGNNEQFF. J is TRBJ2-1 and V is TRBV28, with a tentative D call TRBD1 (6 bases). The germline gives CDR1 MDHEN, CDR2 SYDVKM. V was shortened by 3 bases and J by 5 bases, with 11 bases between the two germline ends. The CDR3 has 14 amino acids.

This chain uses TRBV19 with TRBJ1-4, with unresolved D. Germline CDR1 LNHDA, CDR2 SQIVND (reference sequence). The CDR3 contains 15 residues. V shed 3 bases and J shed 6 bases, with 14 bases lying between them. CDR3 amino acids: CASSITHGRDEKLFF. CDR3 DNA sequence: TGTGCCAGTAGTATTACACATGGGCGCGATGAAAAACTGTTTTTT.

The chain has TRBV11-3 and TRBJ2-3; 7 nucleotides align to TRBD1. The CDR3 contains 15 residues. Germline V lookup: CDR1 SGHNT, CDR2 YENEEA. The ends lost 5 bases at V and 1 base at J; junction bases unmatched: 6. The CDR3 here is CASSRQGTGTDTQYF. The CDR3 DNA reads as TGTGCCAGCAGCCGACAGGGTACGGGCACAGATACGCAGTATTTT.

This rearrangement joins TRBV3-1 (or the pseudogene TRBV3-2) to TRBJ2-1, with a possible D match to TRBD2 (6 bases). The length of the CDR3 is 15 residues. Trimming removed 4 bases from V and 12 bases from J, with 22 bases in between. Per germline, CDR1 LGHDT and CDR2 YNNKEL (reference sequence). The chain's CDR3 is CASSPRGPTAEGQFF. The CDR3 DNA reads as TGTGCCAGCAGCCCCCGCGGTCCCACAGCGGAGGGGCAGTTCTTC.

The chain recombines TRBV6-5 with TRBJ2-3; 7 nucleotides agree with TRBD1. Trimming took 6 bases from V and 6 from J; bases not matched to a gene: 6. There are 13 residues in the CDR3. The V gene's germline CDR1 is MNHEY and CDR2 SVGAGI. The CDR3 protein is CASSPIGGDTQYF. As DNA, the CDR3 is TGTGCCAGCAGCCCCATAGGGGGCGATACGCAGTATTTT.

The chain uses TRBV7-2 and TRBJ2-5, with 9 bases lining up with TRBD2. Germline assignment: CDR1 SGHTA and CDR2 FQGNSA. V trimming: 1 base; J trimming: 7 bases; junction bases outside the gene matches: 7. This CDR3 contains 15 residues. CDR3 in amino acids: CASSLEASGEGTQYF. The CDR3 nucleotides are TGTGCCAGCAGCTTAGAGGCTAGCGGGGAGGGGACCCAGTACTTC.